These 31 T cell receptor beta chains came from one sample sequenced in a study of spatial heterogeneity in lung cancer. Noted time point: sample taken at primary tumor resection. The input material, whole RNA from tumor, nontumor lung or frozen PBMC, was sequenced unsorted. TCRdb redid the calling of the 5' RACE reads with MiXCR, one entry per CDR3 protein. This sample has 35,000 to 55,000 distinct CDR3 sequences, with around 13% found just once. Sample: PBMCs, taken at surgery. The receptor set was obtained from a male donor with early-stage non-small cell lung cancer.

The chain carries TRBV6-1 and TRBJ1-4; D possibly corresponds to TRBD1 (6 bases). Trimming shortened V by 5 bases and J by 4 bases, and 14 bases separated the two germline ends. The CDR3 has 15 amino acids. CDR1 and CDR2 from the germline V gene are MNHNS and SASEGT. CDR3 loop: CASSLQQGLNEKLFF. The CDR3, as DNA: TGTGCCAGCAGTCTTCAACAGGGACTTAATGAAAAACTGTTTTTT.

The table lists this clonotype with many counts. The chain combines TRBV7-3 with TRBJ2-2, with 8 bases lining up with TRBD2. Germline CDR1 reads SGHTA; CDR2 reads FQGTGA. The CDR3 has 15 residues. V lost 7 bases and J lost 5; bases outside the gene matches: 9. The CDR3 loop reads CASTASGRGTGELFF. CDR3 sequence (DNA): TGTGCCAGCACCGCAAGCGGGAGAGGGACCGGGGAGCTGTTTTTT.

The gene calls are TRBV5-6 and TRBJ2-7; 7 bases align to TRBD2. CDR3 length: 13 residues. The germline CDR1 and CDR2 sequences are SGHDT and YYEEEE. V lost 4 bases to trimming and J lost 4 bases; unmatched junction nucleotides: 5. CDR3 region: CASSPGLVYEQYF. DNA of the CDR3: TGTGCCAGCAGCCCCGGACTAGTATACGAGCAGTACTTC.

Regarding this clonotype: This may stem from a read error, because a much larger clone lies one nucleotide away. The CDR3 region is CASSLSSNTGELFF. DNA for the CDR3: TGTGCCAGCAGCTTGAGTTCTAACACCGGGGAGCTGTTTTTT. This chain uses TRBV5-5 with TRBJ2-2; the D is unclear. The CDR3 covers 14 residues. Germline loops: CDR1 SGHKS, CDR2 YYEKEE (reference sequence). V dropped 1 base and J dropped 2 bases, with 6 bases sitting between them.

This chain connects TRBV18 to TRBJ2-5, with TRBD1 matching over 7 bases. Germline assignment: CDR1 KGHSH and CDR2 LQKENI. The CDR3 is 14 amino acids. The CDR3 DNA is TGTGCTGTTACTACTGGGACAGACCAAGAGACCCAGTACTTC. Amino acid sequence: CAVTTGTDQETQYF.

The chain combines TRBV15 with TRBJ2-3, with unresolved D. The germline CDR1 and CDR2 sequences are LNHNV and YYDKDF (reference sequence). Deletions cut 0 bases from V and 5 bases from J, with 6 bases between. This CDR3 has 13 amino acids. CDR3 DNA: TGTGCCACCAGCAGAGATCCTCAAGATACGCAGTATTTT. Its protein is CATSRDPQDTQYF.

The sample holds a few counts of this clonotype. The J gene is TRBJ1-1, the V gene TRBV6-1, with D uncertain. The CDR3 is made up of 15 amino acids. V lost 2 bases and J 0 bases, leaving 10 bases between the germline ends. The V gene's germline CDR1 is MNHNS and CDR2 SASEGT. The DNA for the CDR3 is TGTGCCAGCAGTGAAATGGTAGCCGTGAACACTGAAGCTTTCTTT. Translated: CASSEMVAVNTEAFF.

Comments on this clonotype: At one end, the junction sequence differs from germline, possibly due to a read error. The chain combines TRBV2 with TRBJ1-5; tentatively, D is TRBD1 (5 bases). The CDR3 is 14 residues long. Germline CDR1 SNHLY, CDR2 FYNNEI. CDR3 sequence reads: CASSLGGGRQPQHF. The CDR3, as DNA: TGTGCCAGCAGCTTGGGGGGGGGAAGACAGCCCCAGCACTTT.

This clonotype was counted only a few times. The chain carries TRBV28 and TRBJ1-2, with 8 bases aligning to TRBD1. The CDR3 is 16 residues long. J lost 8 bases, V lost 7 bases, and 18 bases had no gene match. Germline V gene data show CDR1 as MDHEN and CDR2 as SYDVKM. CDR3 region: CASTLIGLQGAYGYTF. Here the CDR3 DNA reads TGTGCCAGCACCCTAATTGGTTTGCAGGGGGCTTACGGCTACACCTTC.

The chain is built from TRBV9 and TRBJ2-1; TRBD1 matches at 8 bases. The germline gives CDR1 SGDLS, CDR2 YYNGEE. This CDR3 spans 17 amino acids. Unmatched junction bases numbered 10, after V lost 2 bases and J lost 3 bases. The CDR3 DNA reads as TGTGCCAGCAGCGTCCGCCAGGGGGCAGAGGGCTACAATGAGCAGTTCTTC. Translation: CASSVRQGAEGYNEQFF.

This clonotype was seen a few times. The chain carries TRBV7-9 and TRBJ2-3, with 11 bases matching TRBD2. The CDR3 spans 17 residues. The ends lost 1 base at V and 3 bases at J; junction bases unmatched: 6. CDR1 SEHNR and CDR2 FQNEAQ come from the germline V gene (reference sequence). CDR3 protein: CASSLGASGGITDTQYF. CDR3 nucleotide sequence: TGTGCCAGCAGCTTAGGTGCTAGCGGGGGGATAACAGATACGCAGTATTTT.

This clonotype was picked up a small number of times. CDR3 residues: CASSGLAAFSYEQYF. The CDR3 DNA reads as TGTGCCAGCAGTGGCCTAGCGGCATTCTCCTACGAGCAGTACTTC. J is TRBJ2-7 and V is TRBV27, with 7 positions matching TRBD2. The CDR3 is 15 residues long. Germline V gives CDR1 MNHEY, CDR2 SMNVEV (reference sequence). J was trimmed by 0 bases and V by 5 bases; bases with no gene match: 7.

This clonotype was counted ten times or more. The V and J genes are TRBV7-2 and TRBJ1-5; D gene uncertain. V was clipped by 7 bases and J by 2 bases, with 6 bases between them. Germline assignment: CDR1 SGHTA and CDR2 FQGNSA. The CDR3 is 12 amino acids. CDR3 nucleotide sequence: TGTGCCAGCACCTCCGGCAATCAGCCCCAGCATTTT. This encodes CASTSGNQPQHF.

This clonotype has at least ten counts. The gene calls are TRBV13 and TRBJ2-7; TRBD2 agrees at 10 bases. The J segment lost 3 bases and the V segment lost 5 bases, leaving 10 bases of the junction unmatched. Germline V gene data show CDR1 as PRHDT and CDR2 as FYEKMQ (reference sequence). This CDR3 spans 16 amino acids. CDR3 residues: CASSPTQREGGYEQYF. The CDR3 DNA is TGTGCCAGCAGCCCTACCCAGCGGGAGGGCGGCTACGAGCAGTACTTC.

This clonotype has ten or more counts. The chain employs TRBV29-1 and TRBJ2-1, with 8 bases matching TRBD1. The CDR3 runs to 15 residues. Germline V gene lookup returns CDR1 SQVTM and CDR2 ANQGSEA. Trimming cost V 1 base and J 6 bases; bases outside gene matches: 8. The CDR3 sequence: CSVEGGQGASNEQFF. The DNA for the CDR3 is TGCAGCGTTGAAGGGGGCCAGGGGGCCAGCAATGAGCAGTTCTTC.

This clonotype has only a few counts. The V and J genes are TRBV30 and TRBJ2-5; possibly TRBD2 for D (5 bases). Looked up from germline, CDR1 is GTSNPN and CDR2 is SVGIG (reference sequence). CDR3 length: 13 residues. Deletions cut 2 bases from V and 4 bases from J, with 11 bases between. The CDR3: CAWSSSFGETQYF. The CDR3 nucleotides are TGTGCCTGGAGTTCTAGCTTTGGAGAGACCCAGTACTTC.

This clonotype was detected a few times. J is TRBJ1-2 and V is TRBV28; TRBD1 agrees at 7 bases. The CDR3 extends over 14 amino acids. Germline lookup yields CDR1 MDHEN and CDR2 SYDVKM. With V trimmed by 5 bases and J by 4 bases, 7 bases remained unmatched. CDR3 bases: TGTGCCAGCAGTCCCCCAGGACAGGCCTATGGCTACACCTTC. Translation: CASSPPGQAYGYTF.

This clonotype has only a few counts. The chain recombines TRBV3-1 with TRBJ2-1; 9 nucleotides agree with TRBD1. This CDR3 is 16 amino acids long. CDR1 LGHDT and CDR2 YNNKEL come from the germline V gene (reference sequence). V lost 4 bases, J lost 1 base, and 5 bases stayed unmatched. The CDR3 nucleotides are TGTGCCAGCAGCCGACGCGGGACAGGGTCCTACAATGAGCAGTTCTTC. It yields the protein CASSRRGTGSYNEQFF.

This clonotype turned up a few times. The CDR3 loop reads CAHRPSSYNEQFF. CDR3 sequence (DNA): TGTGCCCATAGGCCTAGCTCCTACAATGAGCAGTTCTTC. This chain links TRBV30 with TRBJ2-1, with D unclear. The CDR3 extends over 13 amino acids. Germline CDR1 GTSNPN, CDR2 SVGIG (reference sequence). Trimming removed 8 bases at V and 0 bases at J, with 11 bases between.

This clonotype was seen at least ten times. V gene TRBV2 combines with J gene TRBJ1-1, with a possible D match to TRBD1 (6 bases). The CDR3 is made up of 13 amino acids. The V gene lost 7 bases and the J gene lost 0 bases, with 9 bases spanning the gap. CDR1 is SNHLY and CDR2 is FYNNEI in the germline V gene. The CDR3 DNA reads as TGTGCCAGCAACAGGGACTTGAACACTGAAGCTTTCTTT. Translating gives CASNRDLNTEAFF.

This clonotype was counted a few times. The V call is TRBV6-2 or TRBV6-3, the J call TRBJ1-5, with a possible D match to TRBD1 (5 bases). Germline CDR1 and CDR2: MNHEY and SVGEGT. The CDR3 loop spans 12 amino acids. V was trimmed by 2 bases and J by 6 bases, leaving 5 bases between them. The CDR3 loop is CASSYGGQPQHF. The CDR3 nucleotides read TGTGCCAGCAGTTACGGGGGTCAGCCCCAGCATTTT.

The CDR3 reads CASTGRLSGANVLTF. The CDR3 DNA follows: TGTGCCAGTACGGGCCGCCTCTCTGGGGCCAACGTCCTGACTTTC. The V gene is TRBV6-2 or TRBV6-3, the J gene TRBJ2-6; D not certain. The CDR3 contains 15 residues. V shed 9 bases and J shed 0 bases, with 12 bases lying between them. Germline CDR1 is MNHEY and CDR2 is SVGEGT.

The V gene is TRBV4-2, the J gene TRBJ2-7; 9 bases map to TRBD2. The junction had 11 bases not matched to a gene; V was cut back by 10 bases and J by 4 bases. Germline-derived CDR1 and CDR2 are LGHNA and YNFKEQ. The CDR3 is made up of 14 amino acids. CDR3 amino acids: CATGVAGVQYEQYF. The CDR3 DNA is TGTGCCACAGGGGTAGCGGGAGTTCAGTACGAGCAGTACTTC.

This clonotype was observed a few times. This sequence joins TRBV7-9 and TRBJ1-1; possibly TRBD1 for D (6 bases). The CDR3 is 14 amino acids. Trimming removed 1 base at V and 6 bases at J, with 12 bases between. The V gene's germline CDR1 is SEHNR and CDR2 FQNEAQ (reference sequence). CDR3: CASSLGGALAEAFF. CDR3 sequence (DNA): TGTGCCAGCAGCTTAGGGGGGGCGCTTGCTGAAGCTTTCTTT.

The chain links TRBV7-8 to TRBJ1-3; D is undetermined. CDR1 is SGHVS and CDR2 is FQNEAQ in the germline V gene. Deletions cut 4 bases from V and 4 bases from J, with 14 bases between. The CDR3 consists of 15 residues. CDR3 region: CASSSPRGSGNTIYF. CDR3 nucleotides: TGTGCCAGCAGCTCCCCCCGGGGATCAGGAAACACCATATATTTT.

This clonotype was detected only a few times. The chain employs TRBV6-6 and TRBJ2-7, with 8 nucleotides matching TRBD2. J gave up 3 bases and V 10 bases, and 11 bases lay outside the gene matches. Per the germline V gene, CDR1 is MNHNY and CDR2 is SVGAGI (reference sequence). The CDR3 has 14 amino acids. CDR3 sequence (DNA): TGTGCCACTAACGGGGGGCTAGCGGGCTACGAGCAGTACTTC. This codes for CATNGGLAGYEQYF.

The table lists this clonotype with many counts. The V gene is TRBV21-1, the J gene TRBJ2-1. TRBV21-1 is listed as a pseudogene. The CDR3 sequence is 14 residues long. The chain's CDR3 is CASSTWTERHEQFF. In DNA, the CDR3 is TGTGCCAGCAGCACCTGGACCGAGAGGCATGAGCAGTTCTTC.

V usage is TRBV7-2 and J usage is TRBJ2-1, with 7 bases fitting TRBD1. This CDR3 region has 16 residues. Trimming at V came to 2 bases and at J to 7 bases, leaving 11 bases not matched to a gene. Germline V CDR1 and CDR2: SGHTA, FQGNSA. CDR3 loop: CASSLIMAGGANEQFF. The CDR3 DNA sequence: TGTGCCAGCAGCTTAATCATGGCAGGGGGAGCGAATGAGCAGTTCTTC.

This clonotype was counted ten times or more. The CDR3 DNA reads TGTGCCAGCAGCTTAGTACAGACGAGTAGAGCTTTCTTT. As protein: CASSLVQTSRAFF. The V and J genes are TRBV7-3 and TRBJ1-1; D call uncertain. The V and J ends lost 2 bases and 10 bases respectively, with 14 bases between them. The CDR3 totals 13 residues. The germline CDR1 and CDR2 sequences are SGHTA and FQGTGA. The entire variable domain, with the rest obtained from reference TRBV7-3 and TRBJ1-1, is as follows: GAGVSQTPSNKVTEKGKYVELRCDPISGHTALYWYRQSLGQGPEFLIYFQGTGAADDSGLPNDRFFAVRPEGSVSTLKIQRTERGDSAVYLCASSLVQTSRAFFGQGTRLTVV.

This clonotype was seen many times. The chain is built from TRBV29-1 and TRBJ1-5, with 7 bases matching TRBD1. The CDR3 extends over 12 amino acids. The germline V gene has CDR1 SQVTM and CDR2 ANQGSEA. V trimming: 0 bases; J trimming: 12 bases; junction bases outside the gene matches: 5. Written as DNA, the CDR3 is TGCAGCGTTGAAGATTTTGGGACAGTCCAGCATTTT. Protein product: CSVEDFGTVQHF.

This clonotype has a count of ten or more. This chain connects TRBV25-1 to TRBJ2-1; unclear D gene. V was trimmed by 3 bases and J by 2 bases, leaving 11 bases between them. The CDR3 has 15 residues. Germline V gene lookup returns CDR1 MGHDK and CDR2 SYGVNS. CDR3 DNA: TGTGCCAGCAGTGATTCGTTAGCCCCCTACAATGAGCAGTTCTTC. It translates to CASSDSLAPYNEQFF.